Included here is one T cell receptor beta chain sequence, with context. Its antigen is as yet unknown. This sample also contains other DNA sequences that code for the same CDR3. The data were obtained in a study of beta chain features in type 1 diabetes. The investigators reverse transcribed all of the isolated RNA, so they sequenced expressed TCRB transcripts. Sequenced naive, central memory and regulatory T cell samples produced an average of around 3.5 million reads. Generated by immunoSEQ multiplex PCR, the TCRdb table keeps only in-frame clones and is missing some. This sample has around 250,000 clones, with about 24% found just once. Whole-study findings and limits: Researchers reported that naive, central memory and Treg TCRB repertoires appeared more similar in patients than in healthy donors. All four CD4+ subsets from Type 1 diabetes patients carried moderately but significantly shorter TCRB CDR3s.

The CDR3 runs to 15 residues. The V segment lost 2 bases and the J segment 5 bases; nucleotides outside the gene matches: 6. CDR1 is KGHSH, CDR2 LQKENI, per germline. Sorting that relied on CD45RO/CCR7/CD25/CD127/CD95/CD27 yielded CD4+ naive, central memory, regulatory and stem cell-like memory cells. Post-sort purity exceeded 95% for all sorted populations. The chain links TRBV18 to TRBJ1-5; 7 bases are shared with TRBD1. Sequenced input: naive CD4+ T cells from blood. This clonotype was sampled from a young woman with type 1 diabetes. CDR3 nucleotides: TGTGCCAGCTCACCATCAGGGGGGCGCGATCAGCCCCAGCATTTT. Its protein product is CASSPSGGRDQPQHF.